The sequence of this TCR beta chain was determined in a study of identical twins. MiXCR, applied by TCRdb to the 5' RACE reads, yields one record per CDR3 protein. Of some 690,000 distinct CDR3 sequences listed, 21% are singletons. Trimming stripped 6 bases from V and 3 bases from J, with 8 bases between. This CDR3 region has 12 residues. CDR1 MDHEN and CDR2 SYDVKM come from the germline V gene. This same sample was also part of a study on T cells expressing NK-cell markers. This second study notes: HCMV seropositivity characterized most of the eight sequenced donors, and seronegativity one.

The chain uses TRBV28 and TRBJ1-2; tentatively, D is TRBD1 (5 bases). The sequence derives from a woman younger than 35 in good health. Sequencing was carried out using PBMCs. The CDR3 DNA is TGTGCCAGCAGGACCAGGGACTATGGCTACACCTTC. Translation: CASRTRDYGYTF.